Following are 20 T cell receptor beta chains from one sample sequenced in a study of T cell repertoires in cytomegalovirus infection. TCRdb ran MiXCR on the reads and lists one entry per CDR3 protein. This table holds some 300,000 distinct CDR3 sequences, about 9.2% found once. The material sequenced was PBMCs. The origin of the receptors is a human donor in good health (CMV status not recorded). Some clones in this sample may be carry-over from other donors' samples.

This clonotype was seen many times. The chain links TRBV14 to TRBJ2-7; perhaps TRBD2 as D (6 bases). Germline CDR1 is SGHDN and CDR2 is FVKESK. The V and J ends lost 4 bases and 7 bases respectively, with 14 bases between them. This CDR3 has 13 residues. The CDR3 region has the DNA TGTGCCAGCAGCCTCCAAGTCGGGGGAGAGCAGTACGTC. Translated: CASSLQVGGEQYV.

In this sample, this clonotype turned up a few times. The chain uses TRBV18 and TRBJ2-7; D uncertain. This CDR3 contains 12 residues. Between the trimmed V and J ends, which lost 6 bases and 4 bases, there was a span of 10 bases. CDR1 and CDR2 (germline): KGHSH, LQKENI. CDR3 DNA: TGTGCCAGCTCGAAGGAATCATACGAGCAGTACTTC. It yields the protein CASSKESYEQYF.

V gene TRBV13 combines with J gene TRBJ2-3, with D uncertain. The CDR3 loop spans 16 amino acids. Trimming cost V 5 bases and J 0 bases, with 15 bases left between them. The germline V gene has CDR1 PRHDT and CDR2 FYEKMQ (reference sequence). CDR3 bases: TGTGCCAGCAGCCGCCGCCAGGCAGGTAGCACAGATACGCAGTATTTT. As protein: CASSRRQAGSTDTQYF.

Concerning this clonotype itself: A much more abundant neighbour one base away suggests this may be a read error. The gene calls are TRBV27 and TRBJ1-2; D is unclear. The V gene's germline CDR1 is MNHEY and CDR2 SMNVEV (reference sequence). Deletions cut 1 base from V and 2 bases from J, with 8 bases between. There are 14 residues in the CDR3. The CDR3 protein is CASSLWTGNYGYTF. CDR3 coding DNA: TGTGCCAGCAGTTTATGGACGGGGAACTATGGCTACACCTTC.

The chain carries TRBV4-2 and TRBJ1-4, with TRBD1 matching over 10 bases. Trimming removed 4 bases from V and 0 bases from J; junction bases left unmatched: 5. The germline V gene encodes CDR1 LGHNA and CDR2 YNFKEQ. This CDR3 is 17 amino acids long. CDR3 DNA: TGTGCCAGCAGCCCACGACAGGGGGCTACAACTAATGAAAAACTGTTTTTT. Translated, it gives CASSPRQGATTNEKLFF.

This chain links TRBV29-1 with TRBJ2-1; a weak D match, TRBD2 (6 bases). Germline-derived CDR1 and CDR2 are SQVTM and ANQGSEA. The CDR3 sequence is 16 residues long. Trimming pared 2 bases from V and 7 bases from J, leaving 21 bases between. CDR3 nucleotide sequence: TGCAGCGTTGAACACGATGGGACGCGGGGCAGGAATGAGCAGTTCTTC. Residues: CSVEHDGTRGRNEQFF.

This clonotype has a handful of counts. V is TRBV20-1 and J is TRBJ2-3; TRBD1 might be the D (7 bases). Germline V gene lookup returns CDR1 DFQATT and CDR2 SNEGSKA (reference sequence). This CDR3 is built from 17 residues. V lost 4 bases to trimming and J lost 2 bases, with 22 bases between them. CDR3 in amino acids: CSAIQGGVTVPTDTQYF. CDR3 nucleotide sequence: TGCAGTGCTATTCAGGGGGGAGTGACAGTCCCCACAGATACGCAGTATTTT.

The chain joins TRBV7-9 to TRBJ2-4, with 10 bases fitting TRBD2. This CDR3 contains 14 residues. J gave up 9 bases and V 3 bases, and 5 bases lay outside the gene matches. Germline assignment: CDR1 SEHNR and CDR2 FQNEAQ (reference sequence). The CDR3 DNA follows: TGTGCCAGCAGCTTCTCTAGCGGGGGTGTCATTCAGTACTTC. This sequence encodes CASSFSSGGVIQYF.

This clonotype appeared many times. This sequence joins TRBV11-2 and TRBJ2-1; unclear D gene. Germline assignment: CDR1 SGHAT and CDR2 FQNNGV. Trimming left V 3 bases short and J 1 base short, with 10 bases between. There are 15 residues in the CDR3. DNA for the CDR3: TGTGCCAGCAGCTTCCGGGCGGAGTCCTACAATGAGCAGTTCTTC. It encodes CASSFRAESYNEQFF.

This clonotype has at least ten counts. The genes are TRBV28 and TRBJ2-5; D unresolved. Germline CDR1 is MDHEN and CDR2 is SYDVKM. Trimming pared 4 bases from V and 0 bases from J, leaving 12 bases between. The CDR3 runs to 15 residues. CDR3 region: CASSSGNTYQETQYF. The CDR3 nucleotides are TGTGCCAGCAGTTCAGGAAACACATACCAAGAGACCCAGTACTTC.

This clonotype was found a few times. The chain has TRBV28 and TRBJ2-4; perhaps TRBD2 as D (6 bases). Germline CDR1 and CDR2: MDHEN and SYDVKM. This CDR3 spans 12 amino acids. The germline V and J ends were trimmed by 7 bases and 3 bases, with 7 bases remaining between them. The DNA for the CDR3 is TGTGCCAGCACCGGGGGCAAAAACATTCAGTACTTC. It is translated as CASTGGKNIQYF.

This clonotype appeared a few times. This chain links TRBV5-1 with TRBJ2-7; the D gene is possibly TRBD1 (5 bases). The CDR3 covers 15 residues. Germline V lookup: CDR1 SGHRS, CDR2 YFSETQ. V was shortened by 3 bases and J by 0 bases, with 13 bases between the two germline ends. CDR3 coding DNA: TGCGCCAGCAGCTCCCATGGTGGGGCCTCCTACGAGCAGTACTTC. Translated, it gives CASSSHGGASYEQYF.

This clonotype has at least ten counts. Here the CDR3 DNA reads TGCGCCAGCAGCTTTGGACTAGCGGCTGATACGCAGTATTTT. Its protein is CASSFGLAADTQYF. The chain combines TRBV5-1 with TRBJ2-3; 10 bases align to TRBD2. Germline V gene data show CDR1 as SGHRS and CDR2 as YFSETQ. The CDR3 is made up of 14 amino acids. Germline trimming cut 2 bases from V and 6 bases from J; bases unmatched to any gene: 3.

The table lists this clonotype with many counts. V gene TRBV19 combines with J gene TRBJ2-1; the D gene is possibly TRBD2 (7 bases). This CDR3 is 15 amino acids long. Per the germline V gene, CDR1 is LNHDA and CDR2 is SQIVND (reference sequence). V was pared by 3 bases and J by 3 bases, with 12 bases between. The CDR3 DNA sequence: TGTGCCAGTAGTATGGGAGGGGGATTCTACAATGAGCAGTTCTTC. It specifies CASSMGGGFYNEQFF.

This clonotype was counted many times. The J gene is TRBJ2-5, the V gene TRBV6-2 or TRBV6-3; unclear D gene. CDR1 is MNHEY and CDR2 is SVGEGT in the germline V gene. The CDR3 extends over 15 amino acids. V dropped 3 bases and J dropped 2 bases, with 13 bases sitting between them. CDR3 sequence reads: CASSYSRKDQETQYF. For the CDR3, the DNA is TGTGCCAGCAGTTATAGTCGAAAGGATCAAGAGACCCAGTACTTC.

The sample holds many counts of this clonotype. The CDR3 nucleotides are TGTGCCAGCAGCTTGGGCCCGGGCCAGTTCTTC. This codes for CASSLGPGQFF. The chain couples TRBV7-2 to TRBJ2-1; the D is unclear. Germline-derived CDR1 and CDR2 are SGHTA and FQGNSA. The CDR3 loop spans 11 amino acids. Trimming took off 3 bases at V and 13 bases at J, with 10 bases between the two ends.

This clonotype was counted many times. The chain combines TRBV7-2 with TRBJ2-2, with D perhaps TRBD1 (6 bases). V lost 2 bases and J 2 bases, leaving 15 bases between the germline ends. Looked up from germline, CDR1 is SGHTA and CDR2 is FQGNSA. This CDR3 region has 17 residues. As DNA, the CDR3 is TGTGCCAGCAGCTTAAGGGTGGACAGATTCAACACCGGGGAGCTGTTTTTT. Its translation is CASSLRVDRFNTGELFF.

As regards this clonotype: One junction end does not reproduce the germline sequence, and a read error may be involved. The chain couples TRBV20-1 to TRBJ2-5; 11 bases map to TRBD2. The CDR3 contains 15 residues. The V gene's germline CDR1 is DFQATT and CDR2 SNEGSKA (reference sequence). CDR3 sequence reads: CSARTSGASQGTQYF. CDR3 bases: TGCAGTGCTAGGACTAGCGGGGCCTCTCAAGGGACCCAGTACTTC.

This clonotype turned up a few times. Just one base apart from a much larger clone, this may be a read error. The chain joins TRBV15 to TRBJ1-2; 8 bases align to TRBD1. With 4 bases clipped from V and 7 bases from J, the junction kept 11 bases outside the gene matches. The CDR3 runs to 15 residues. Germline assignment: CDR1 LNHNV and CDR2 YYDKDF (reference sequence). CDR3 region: CATSKDRAHLFGYTF. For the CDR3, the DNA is TGTGCCACCAGCAAGGACAGGGCCCATCTCTTTGGCTACACCTTC.

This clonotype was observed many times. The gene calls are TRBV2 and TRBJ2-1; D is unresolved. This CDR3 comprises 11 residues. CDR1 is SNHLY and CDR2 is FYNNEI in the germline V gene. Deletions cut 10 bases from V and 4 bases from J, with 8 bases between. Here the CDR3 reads CATLLYNEQFF. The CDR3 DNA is TGTGCCACCCTTCTTTACAATGAGCAGTTCTTC.